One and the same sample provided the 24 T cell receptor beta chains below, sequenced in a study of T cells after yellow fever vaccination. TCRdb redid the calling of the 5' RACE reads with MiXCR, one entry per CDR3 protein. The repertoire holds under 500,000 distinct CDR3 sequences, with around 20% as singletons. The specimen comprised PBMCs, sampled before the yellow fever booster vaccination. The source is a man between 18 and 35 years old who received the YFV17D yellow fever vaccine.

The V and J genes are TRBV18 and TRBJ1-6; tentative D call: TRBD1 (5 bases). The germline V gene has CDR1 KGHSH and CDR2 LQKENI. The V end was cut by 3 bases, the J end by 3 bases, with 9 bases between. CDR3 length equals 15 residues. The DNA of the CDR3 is TGTGCCAGCTCACCTGGGGCTTACTATAATTCACCCCTCCACTTT. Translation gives CASSPGAYYNSPLHF.

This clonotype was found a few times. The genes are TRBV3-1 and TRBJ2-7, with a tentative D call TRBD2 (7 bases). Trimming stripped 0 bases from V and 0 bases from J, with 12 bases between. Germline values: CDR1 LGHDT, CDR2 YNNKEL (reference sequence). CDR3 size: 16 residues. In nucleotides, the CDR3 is TGTGCCAGCAGCCAAGAATGGGGGGGCGCCTCCTACGAGCAGTACTTC. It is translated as CASSQEWGGASYEQYF.

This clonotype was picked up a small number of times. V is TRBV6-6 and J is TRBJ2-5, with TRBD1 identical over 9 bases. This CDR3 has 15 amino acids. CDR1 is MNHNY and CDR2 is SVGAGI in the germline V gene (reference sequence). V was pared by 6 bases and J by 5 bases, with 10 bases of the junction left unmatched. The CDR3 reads CASSSPGQGSETQYF. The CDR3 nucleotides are TGTGCCAGCAGCTCGCCGGGACAGGGTTCCGAGACCCAGTACTTC.

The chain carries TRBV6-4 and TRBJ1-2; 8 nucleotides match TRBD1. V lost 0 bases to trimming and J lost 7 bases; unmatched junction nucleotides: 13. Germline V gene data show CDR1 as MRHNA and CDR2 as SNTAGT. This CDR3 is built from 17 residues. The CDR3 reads CASSDSNTGGLRSGYTF. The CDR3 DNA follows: TGTGCCAGCAGTGACTCCAACACAGGGGGGCTACGGAGTGGCTACACCTTC.

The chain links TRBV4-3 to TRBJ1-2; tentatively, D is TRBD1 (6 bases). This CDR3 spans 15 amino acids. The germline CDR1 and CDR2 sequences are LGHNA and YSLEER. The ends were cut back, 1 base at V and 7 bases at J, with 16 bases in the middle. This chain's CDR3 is CASSQVDRQGSGYTF. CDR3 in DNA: TGCGCCAGCAGCCAAGTAGACAGGCAGGGCTCTGGCTACACCTTC.

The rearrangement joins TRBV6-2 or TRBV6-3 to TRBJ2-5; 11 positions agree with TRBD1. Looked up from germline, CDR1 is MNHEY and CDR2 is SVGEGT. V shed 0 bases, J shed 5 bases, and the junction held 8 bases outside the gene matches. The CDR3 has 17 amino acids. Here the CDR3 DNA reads TGTGCCAGCAGTTACTCTTTCTCCGGGACAGGGGGGGAGACCCAGTACTTC. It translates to CASSYSFSGTGGETQYF.

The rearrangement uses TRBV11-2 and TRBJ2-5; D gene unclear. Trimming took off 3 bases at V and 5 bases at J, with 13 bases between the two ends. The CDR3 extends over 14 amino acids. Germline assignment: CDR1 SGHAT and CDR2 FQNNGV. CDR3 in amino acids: CASSFPGHEETQYF. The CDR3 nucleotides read TGTGCCAGCAGCTTTCCGGGCCATGAGGAGACCCAGTACTTC.

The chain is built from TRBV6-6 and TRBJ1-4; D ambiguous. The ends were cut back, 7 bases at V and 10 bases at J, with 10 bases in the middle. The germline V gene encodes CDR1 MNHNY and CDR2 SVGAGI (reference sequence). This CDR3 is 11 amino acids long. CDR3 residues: CASTFRGKLFF. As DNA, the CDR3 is TGTGCCAGCACTTTTAGAGGAAAACTGTTTTTT.

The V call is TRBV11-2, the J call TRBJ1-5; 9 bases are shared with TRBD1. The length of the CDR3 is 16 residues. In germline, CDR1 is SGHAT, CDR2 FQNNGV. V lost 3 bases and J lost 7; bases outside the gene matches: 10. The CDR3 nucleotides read TGTGCCAGCAGCTTCGGCTGGGCGGGACAGGGACAGCCCCAGCATTTT. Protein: CASSFGWAGQGQPQHF.

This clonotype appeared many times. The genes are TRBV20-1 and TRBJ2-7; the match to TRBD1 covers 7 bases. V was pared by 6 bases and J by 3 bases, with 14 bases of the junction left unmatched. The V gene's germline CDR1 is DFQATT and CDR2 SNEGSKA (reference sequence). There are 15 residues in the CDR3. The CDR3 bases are TGCAGTGCACAGCCGGGACAGCTCCTGCTCTACGAGCAGTACGTC. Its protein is CSAQPGQLLLYEQYV.

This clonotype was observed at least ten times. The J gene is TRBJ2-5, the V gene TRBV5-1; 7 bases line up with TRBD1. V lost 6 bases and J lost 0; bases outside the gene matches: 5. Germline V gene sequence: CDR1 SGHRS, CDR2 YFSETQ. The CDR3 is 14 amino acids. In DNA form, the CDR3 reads TGCGCCAGCACTCCCGACAGGGACCAAGAGACCCAGTACTTC. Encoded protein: CASTPDRDQETQYF.

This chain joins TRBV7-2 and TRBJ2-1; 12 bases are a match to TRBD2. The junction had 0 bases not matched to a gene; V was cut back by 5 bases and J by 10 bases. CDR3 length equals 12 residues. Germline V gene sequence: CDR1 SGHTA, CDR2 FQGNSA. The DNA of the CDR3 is TGTGCCAGCAGCGGACTAGCGGGGGAGCAGTTCTTC. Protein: CASSGLAGEQFF.

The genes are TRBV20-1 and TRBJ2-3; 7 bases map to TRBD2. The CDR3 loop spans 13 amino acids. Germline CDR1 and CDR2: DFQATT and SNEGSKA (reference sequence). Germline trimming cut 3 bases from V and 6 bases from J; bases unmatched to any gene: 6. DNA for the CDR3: TGCAGTGCTAGGGGAGCGGGGAGTGATACGCAGTATTTT. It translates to CSARGAGSDTQYF.

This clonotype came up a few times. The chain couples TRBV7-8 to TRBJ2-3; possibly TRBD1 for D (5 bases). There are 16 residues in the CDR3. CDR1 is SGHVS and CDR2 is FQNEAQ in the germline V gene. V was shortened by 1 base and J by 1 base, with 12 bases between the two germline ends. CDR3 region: CASSLVRQGRTDTQYF. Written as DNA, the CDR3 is TGTGCCAGCAGCTTAGTACGGCAGGGCCGCACAGATACGCAGTATTTT.

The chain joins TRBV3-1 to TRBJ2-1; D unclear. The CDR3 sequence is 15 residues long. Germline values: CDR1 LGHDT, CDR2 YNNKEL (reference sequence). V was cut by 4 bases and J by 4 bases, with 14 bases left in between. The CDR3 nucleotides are TGTGCCAGCAGCCGGTGGGATGGGTATTACAATGAGCAGTTCTTC. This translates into CASSRWDGYYNEQFF.

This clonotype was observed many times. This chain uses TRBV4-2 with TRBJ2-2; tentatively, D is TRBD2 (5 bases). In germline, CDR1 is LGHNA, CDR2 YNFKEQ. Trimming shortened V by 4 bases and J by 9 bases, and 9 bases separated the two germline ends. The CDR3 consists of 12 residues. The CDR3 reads CASSPEGRELFF. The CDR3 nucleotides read TGTGCCAGCAGCCCCGAGGGAAGGGAGCTGTTTTTT.

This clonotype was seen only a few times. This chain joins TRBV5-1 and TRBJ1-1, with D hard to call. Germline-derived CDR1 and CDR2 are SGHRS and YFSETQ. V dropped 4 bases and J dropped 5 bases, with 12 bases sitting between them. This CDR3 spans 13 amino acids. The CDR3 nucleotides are TGCGCCAGCAGCAAACTCATTGGAACTGAAGCTTTCTTT. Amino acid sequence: CASSKLIGTEAFF.

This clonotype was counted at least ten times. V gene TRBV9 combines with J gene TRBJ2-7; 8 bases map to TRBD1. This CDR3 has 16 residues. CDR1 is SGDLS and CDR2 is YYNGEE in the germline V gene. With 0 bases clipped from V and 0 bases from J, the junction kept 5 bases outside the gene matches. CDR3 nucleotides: TGTGCCAGCAGCGTAGGGTCAGGGGGCCCCTCCTACGAGCAGTACTTC. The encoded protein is CASSVGSGGPSYEQYF. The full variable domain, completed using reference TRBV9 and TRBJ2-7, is DSGVTQTPKHLITATGQRVTLRCSPRSGDLSVYWYQQSLDQGLQFLIQYYNGEERAKGNILERFSAQQFPDLHSELNLSSLELGDSALYFCASSVGSGGPSYEQYFGPGTRLTVT.

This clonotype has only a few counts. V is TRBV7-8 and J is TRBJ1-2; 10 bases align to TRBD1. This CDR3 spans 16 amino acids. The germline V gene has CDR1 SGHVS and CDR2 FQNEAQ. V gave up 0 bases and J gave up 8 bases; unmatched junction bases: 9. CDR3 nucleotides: TGTGCCAGCAGCTTAGCGAGTAGGGGGGACAGGGGAGGCTACACCTTC. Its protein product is CASSLASRGDRGGYTF.

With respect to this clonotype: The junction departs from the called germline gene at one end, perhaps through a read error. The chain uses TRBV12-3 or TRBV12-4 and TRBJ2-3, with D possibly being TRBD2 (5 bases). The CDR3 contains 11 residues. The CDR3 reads CASSLRDMQYF. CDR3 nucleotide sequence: TGTGCCAGCAGTTTACGGGATATGCAGTATTTT.

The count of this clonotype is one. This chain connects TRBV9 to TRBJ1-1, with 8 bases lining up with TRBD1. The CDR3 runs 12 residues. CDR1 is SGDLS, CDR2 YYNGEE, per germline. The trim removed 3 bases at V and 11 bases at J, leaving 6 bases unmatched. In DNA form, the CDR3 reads TGTGCCAGCAGCGGATACAGGGGGGATGCTTTCTTT. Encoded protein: CASSGYRGDAFF.

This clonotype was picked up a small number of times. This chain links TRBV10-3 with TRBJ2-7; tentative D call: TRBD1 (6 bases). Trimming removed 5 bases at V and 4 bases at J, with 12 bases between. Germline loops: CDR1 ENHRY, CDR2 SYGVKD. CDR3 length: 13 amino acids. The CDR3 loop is CAISQQGSYEQYV. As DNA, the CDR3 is TGTGCCATCAGTCAACAGGGTTCTTACGAGCAGTACGTC.

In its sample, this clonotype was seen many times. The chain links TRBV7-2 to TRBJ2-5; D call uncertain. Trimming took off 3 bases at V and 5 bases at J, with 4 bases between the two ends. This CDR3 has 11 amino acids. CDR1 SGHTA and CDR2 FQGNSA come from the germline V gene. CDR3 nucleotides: TGTGCCAGCAGCTTCTGGGAGACCCAGTACTTC. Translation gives CASSFWETQYF.

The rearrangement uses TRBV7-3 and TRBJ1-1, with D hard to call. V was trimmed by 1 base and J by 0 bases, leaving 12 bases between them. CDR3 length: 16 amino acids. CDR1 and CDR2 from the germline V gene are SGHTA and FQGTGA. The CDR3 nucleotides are TGTGCCAGCAGCTTAATGGGCAGAAGTATGAACACTGAAGCTTTCTTT. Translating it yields CASSLMGRSMNTEAFF.